The rows below give T cell receptor beta chains drawn from one sample of a study of a mutant IDH1 vaccine in newly diagnosed glioma. No antigen is known for these receptors. TCRdb's table, derived via immunoSEQ multiplex PCR, lists solely in-frame clones and lacks some. The sample shows tens of thousands of clones, around 90% of them seen only once. The starting material was PBMCs, obtained from a glioma patient whose treatment included an IDH1 peptide vaccine. The receptors were sampled from a man aged 30-40 years with glioma. CDR3s include the opening cysteine and the closing phenylalanine or tryptophan. A D gene is named only where the DNA matches it firmly. Where a row states a size, it is once, few, many or the class of an expanded clone; other rows omit it.

v_call	d_call	clone_size	j_call	cdr3_aa	cdr3_nt
TRBV27	-	-	TRBJ2-2	CASSLWGGSTNTGELFF	TGTGCCAGCAGTTTATGGGGCGGAAGTACGAACACCGGGGAGCTGTTTTTT
TRBV5-4	TRBD1	-	TRBJ2-7	CASSLGQGVYEQYF	TGTGCCAGCAGCTTGGGACAGGGGGTTTACGAGCAGTACTTC
TRBV10-3	TRBD1	few	TRBJ1-2	CAISQGQNYGYTF	TGTGCCATCAGCCAGGGACAGAACTATGGCTACACCTTC
TRBV18	TRBD1	-	TRBJ2-3	CASSSDRGIPTDTQYF	TGTGCCAGCTCATCAGACAGGGGGATTCCCACAGATACGCAGTATTTT
TRBV6-1	-	once	TRBJ2-1	CASSDTGTRNEQFF	TGTGCCAGCAGTGACACCGGGACCAGGAATGAGCAGTTCTTC
TRBV6-4	TRBD2	-	TRBJ2-7	CASAIGLAGGFYYEQYF	TGTGCCAGCGCAATTGGACTAGCGGGGGGATTTTACTACGAGCAGTACTTC
TRBV7-3	-	-	TRBJ1-2	CASSFAGASGYGYTF	TGTGCCAGCAGCTTCGCAGGGGCCTCCGGCTATGGCTACACCTTC
TRBV28	TRBD1	-	TRBJ1-6	CAKGPGGLPNSPLHF	TGTGCCAAGGGGCCAGGGGGCCTTCCGAATTCACCCCTCCACTTT
TRBV5-4	TRBD2	-	TRBJ2-3	CASSPPLAGGPNPHTQYF	TGTGCCAGCAGCCCCCCACTAGCGGGAGGGCCTAATCCACATACGCAGTATTTT
TRBV9	-	-	TRBJ1-4	CASSPSLGREKLFF	TGTGCCAGCAGCCCCTCCCTCGGGCGGGAAAAACTGTTTTTT
TRBV7-2	-	-	TRBJ2-7	CASSPGHPYEQYF	TGTGCCAGCAGCCCGGGACACCCCTACGAGCAGTACTTC
TRBV7-9	TRBD1	-	TRBJ2-7	CASSPRDRSAYEQYF	TGTGCCAGCAGCCCCCGGGACAGGTCGGCCTACGAGCAGTACTTC
TRBV18	TRBD1	few	TRBJ2-1	CASSRQGAQDEQFF	TGTGCCAGCTCACGACAGGGGGCTCAGGATGAGCAGTTCTTC
TRBV4-3	-	-	TRBJ2-5	CASSQDRQETQYF	TGCGCCAGCAGCCAAGACAGACAAGAGACCCAGTACTTC
TRBV11-2	TRBD2	-	TRBJ2-5	CASSLGLAGGPETQYF	TGTGCCAGCAGCTTAGGGCTAGCGGGGGGGCCGGAGACCCAGTACTTC
TRBV14	TRBD2	-	TRBJ2-1	CASRGLAGAVNEQFF	TGTGCCAGCAGAGGACTAGCGGGAGCGGTCAATGAGCAGTTCTTC
TRBV2	-	-	TRBJ2-2	CASSDPAENTGELFF	TGTGCCAGCAGTGACCCGGCAGAGAACACCGGGGAGCTGTTTTTT